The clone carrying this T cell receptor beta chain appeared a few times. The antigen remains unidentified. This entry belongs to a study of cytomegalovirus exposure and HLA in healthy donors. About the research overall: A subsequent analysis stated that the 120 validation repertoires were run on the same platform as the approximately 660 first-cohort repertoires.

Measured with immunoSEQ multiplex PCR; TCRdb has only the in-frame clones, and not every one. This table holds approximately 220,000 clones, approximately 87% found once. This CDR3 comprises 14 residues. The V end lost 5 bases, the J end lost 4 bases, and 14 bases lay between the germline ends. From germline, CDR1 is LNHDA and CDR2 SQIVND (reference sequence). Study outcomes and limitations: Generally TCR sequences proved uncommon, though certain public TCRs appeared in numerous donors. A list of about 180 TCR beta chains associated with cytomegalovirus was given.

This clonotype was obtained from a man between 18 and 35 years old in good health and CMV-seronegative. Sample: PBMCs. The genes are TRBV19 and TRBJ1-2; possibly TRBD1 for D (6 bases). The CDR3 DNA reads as TGTGCCAGTAGTCCAACCCCAGGGGCCTATGGCTACACCTTC. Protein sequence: CASSPTPGAYGYTF.